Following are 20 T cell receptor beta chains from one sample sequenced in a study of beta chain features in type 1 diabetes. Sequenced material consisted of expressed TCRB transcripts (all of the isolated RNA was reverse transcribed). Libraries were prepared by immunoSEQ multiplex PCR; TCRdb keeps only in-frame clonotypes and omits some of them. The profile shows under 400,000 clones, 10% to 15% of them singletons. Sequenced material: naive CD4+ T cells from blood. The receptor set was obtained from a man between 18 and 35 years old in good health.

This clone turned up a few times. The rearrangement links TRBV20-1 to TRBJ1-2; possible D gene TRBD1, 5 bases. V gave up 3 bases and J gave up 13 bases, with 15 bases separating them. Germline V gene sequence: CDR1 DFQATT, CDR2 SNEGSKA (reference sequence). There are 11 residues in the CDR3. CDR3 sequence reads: CSASSGGVGTF. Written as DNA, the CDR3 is TGCAGTGCTAGTTCGGGGGGGGTCGGCACCTTC.

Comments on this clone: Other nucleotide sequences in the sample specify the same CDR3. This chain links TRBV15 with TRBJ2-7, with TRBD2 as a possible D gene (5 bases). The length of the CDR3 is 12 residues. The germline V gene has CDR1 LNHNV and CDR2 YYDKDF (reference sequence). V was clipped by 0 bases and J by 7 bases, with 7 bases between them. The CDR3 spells CATSRDRGEQYF. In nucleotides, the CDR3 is TGTGCCACCAGCAGAGATAGAGGGGAGCAGTACTTC. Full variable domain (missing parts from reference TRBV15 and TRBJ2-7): DAMVIQNPRYQVTQFGKPVTLSCSQTLNHNVMYWYQQKSSQAPKLLFHYYDKDFNNEADTPDNFQSRRPNTSFCFLDIRSPGLGDTAMYLCATSRDRGEQYFGPGTRLTVT.

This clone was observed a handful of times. The CDR3, as DNA: TGTGCCAGCAGCCCAAAAAAAGGGGTGGGGGAGACCCAGTACTTC. Its protein is CASSPKKGVGETQYF. The chain has TRBV7-3 and TRBJ2-5; possible D gene TRBD1, 5 bases. From germline, CDR1 is SGHTA and CDR2 FQGTGA. The CDR3 totals 15 residues. Deletions cut 5 bases from V and 5 bases from J, with 18 bases between.

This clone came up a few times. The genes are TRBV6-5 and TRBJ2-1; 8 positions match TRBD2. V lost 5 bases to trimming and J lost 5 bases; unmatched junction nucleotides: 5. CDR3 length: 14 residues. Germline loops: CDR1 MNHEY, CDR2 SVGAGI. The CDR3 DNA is TGTGCCAGCAGTCTAGCGGGCCAAAACAATGAGCAGTTCTTC. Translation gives CASSLAGQNNEQFF.

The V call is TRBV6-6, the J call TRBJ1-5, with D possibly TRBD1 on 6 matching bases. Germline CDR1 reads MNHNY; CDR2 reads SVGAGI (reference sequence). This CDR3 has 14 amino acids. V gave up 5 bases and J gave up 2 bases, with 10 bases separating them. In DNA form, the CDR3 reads TGTGCCAGCAGTCCGGACAGCCGCAATCAGCCCCAGCATTTT. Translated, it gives CASSPDSRNQPQHF.

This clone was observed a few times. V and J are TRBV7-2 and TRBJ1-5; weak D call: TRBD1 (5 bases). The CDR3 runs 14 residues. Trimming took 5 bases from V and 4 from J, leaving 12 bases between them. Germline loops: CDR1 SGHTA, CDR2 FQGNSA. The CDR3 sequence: CASSPGGGNQPQHF. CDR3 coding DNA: TGTGCCAGCAGCCCCGGCGGGGGTAATCAGCCCCAGCATTTT.

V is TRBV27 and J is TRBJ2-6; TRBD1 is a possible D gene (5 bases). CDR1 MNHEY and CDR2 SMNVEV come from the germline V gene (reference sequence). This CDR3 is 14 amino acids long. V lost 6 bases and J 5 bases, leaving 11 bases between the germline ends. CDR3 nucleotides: TGTGCCAGCAGATTAGGACACTGGGCCAACGTCCTGACTTTC. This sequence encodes CASRLGHWANVLTF.

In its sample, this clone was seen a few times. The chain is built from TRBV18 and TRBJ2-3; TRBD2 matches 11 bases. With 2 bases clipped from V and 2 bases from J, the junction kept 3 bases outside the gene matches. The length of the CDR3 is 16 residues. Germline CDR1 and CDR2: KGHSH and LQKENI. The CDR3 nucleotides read TGTGCCAGCTCACCATTACTAGCGGGGGTCACAGATACGCAGTATTTT. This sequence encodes CASSPLLAGVTDTQYF.

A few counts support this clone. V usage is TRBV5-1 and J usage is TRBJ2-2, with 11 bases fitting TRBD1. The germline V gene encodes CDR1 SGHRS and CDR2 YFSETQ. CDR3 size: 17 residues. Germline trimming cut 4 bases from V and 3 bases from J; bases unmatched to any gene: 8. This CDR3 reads CASSPNRDRGDTGELFF. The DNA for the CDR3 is TGCGCCAGCAGCCCGAACCGGGACAGGGGGGACACCGGGGAGCTGTTTTTT.

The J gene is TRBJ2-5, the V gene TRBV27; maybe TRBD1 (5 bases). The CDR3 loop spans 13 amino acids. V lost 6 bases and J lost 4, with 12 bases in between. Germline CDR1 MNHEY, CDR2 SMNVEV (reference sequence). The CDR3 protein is CASSQGQIETQYF. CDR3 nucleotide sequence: TGTGCCAGCAGCCAAGGACAAATAGAGACCCAGTACTTC.

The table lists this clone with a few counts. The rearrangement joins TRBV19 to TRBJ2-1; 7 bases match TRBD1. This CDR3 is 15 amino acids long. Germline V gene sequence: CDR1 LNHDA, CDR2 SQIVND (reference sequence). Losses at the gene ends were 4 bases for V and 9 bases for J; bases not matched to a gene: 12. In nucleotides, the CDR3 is TGTGCCAGTAGTAGGGGACAGAGCCTTGTCACTGAGCAGTTCTTC. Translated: CASSRGQSLVTEQFF.

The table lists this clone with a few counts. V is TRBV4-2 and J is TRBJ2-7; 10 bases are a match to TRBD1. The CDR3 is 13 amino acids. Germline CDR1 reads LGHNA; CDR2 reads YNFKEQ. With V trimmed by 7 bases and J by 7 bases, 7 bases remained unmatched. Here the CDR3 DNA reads TGTGCCAGCACCGGGACAGGGGTTAGTGAGCAGTACTTC. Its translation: CASTGTGVSEQYF.

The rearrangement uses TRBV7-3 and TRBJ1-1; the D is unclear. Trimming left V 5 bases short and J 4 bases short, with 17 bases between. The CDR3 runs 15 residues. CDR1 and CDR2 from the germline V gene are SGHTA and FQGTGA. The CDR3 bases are TGTGCCAGCAGCCCCCGCGCGGTTTCCGGCACTGAAGCTTTCTTT. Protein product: CASSPRAVSGTEAFF. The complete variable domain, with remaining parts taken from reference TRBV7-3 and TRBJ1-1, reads GAGVSQTPSNKVTEKGKYVELRCDPISGHTALYWYRQSLGQGPEFLIYFQGTGAADDSGLPNDRFFAVRPEGSVSTLKIQRTERGDSAVYLCASSPRAVSGTEAFFGQGTRLTVV.

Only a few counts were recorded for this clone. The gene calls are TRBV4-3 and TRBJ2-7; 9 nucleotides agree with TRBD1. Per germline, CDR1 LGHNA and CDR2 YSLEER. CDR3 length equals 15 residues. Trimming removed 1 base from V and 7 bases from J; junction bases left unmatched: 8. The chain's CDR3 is CASSQGQGGNEEQYF. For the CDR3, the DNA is TGCGCCAGCAGCCAAGGACAGGGGGGAAATGAGGAGCAGTACTTC.

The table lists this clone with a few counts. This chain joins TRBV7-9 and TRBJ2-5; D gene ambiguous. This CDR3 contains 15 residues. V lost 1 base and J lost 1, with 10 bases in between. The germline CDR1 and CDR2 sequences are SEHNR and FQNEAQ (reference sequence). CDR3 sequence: CASSLVGASQETQYF. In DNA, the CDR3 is TGTGCCAGCAGCTTAGTTGGAGCCAGCCAAGAGACCCAGTACTTC. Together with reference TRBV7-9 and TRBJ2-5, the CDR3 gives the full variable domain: DTGVSQNPRHKITKRGQNVTFRCDPISEHNRLYWYRQTLGQGPEFLTYFQNEAQLEKSRLLSDRFSAERPKGSFSTLEIQRTEQGDSAMYLCASSLVGASQETQYFGPGTRLLVL.

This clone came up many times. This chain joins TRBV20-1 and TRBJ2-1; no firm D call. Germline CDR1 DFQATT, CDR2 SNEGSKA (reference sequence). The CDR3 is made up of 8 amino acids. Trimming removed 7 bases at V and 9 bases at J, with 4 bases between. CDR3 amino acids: CSEAEQFF. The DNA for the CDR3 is TGCAGTGAAGCTGAGCAGTTCTTC.

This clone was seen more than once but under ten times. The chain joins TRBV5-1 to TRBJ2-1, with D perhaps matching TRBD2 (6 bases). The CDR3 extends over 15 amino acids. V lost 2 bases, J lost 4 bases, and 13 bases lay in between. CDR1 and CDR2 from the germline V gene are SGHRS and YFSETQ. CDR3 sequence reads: CASSLEVAEYNEQFF. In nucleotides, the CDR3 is TGCGCCAGCAGCTTAGAGGTAGCGGAGTACAATGAGCAGTTCTTC.

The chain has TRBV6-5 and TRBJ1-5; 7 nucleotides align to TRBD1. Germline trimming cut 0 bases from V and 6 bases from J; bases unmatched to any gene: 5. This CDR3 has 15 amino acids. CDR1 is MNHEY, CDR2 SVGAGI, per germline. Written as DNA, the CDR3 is TGTGCCAGCAGTTACTCGACAGGGTGGCGTCAGCCCCAGCATTTT. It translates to CASSYSTGWRQPQHF.

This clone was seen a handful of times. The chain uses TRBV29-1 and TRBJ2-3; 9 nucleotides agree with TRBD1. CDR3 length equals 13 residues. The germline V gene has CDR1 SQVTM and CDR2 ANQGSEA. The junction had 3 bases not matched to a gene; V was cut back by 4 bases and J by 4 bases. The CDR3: CSVAHRGPDTQYF. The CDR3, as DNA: TGCAGCGTTGCCCACAGGGGGCCAGATACGCAGTATTTT.

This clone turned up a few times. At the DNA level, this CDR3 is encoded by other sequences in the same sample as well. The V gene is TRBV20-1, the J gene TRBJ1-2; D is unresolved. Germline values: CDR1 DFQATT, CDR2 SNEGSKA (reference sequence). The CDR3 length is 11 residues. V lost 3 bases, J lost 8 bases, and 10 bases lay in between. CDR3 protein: CSASPGYGYTF. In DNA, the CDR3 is TGCAGTGCTAGTCCGGGGTACGGCTACACCTTC.